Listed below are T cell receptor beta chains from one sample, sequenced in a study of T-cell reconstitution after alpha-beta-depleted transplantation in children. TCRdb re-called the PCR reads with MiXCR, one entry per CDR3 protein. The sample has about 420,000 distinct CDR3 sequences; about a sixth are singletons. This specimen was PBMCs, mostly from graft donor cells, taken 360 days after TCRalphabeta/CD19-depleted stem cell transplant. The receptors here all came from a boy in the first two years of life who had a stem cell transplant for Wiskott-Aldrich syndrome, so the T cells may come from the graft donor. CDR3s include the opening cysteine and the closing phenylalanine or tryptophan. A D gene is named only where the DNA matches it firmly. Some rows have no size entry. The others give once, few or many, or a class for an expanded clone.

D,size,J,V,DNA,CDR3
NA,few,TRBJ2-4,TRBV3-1,TGTGCCAGCAGCCAGACAATAGCCAAAAACATTCAGTACTTC,CASSQTIAKNIQYF
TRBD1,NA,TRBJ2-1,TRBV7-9,TGTGCCAGCAGCTCCCCGGACAGGAACTACCACAATGAGCAGTTCTTC,CASSSPDRNYHNEQFF
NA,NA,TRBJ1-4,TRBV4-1,TGCGCCAGCAGCCAAGGGGGCTTTGAAAAACTGTTTTTT,CASSQGGFEKLFF
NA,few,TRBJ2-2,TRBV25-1,TGTGCCAGCAGTGAATCCGGAAGAGGCGGGGAGCTGTTTTTT,CASSESGRGGELFF
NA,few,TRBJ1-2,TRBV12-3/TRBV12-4,TGTGCCAGCAGTTTCAGGTTTGGCTATGGCTACACCTTC,CASSFRFGYGYTF
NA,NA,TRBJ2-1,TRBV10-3,TGTGCCATCAGTGCCTTGGAAGGGCGGGCGGTGAACAATGAGCAGTTCTTC,CAISALEGRAVNNEQFF
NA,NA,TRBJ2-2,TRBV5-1,TGCGCCAGCAGCTTGGCATTCCTAGCGAACACCGGGGAGCTGTTTTTT,CASSLAFLANTGELFF
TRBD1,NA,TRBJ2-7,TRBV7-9,TGTGCCAGCAGCCTCCGGACAGGGGCCACCTACGAGCAGTACTTC,CASSLRTGATYEQYF
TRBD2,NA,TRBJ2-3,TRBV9,TGTGCCAGCAGCGTAGGCGGGAGTACAGATACGCAGTATTTT,CASSVGGSTDTQYF
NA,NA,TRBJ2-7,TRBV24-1,TGTGCCACCAGTGACACCCGGACCTTTATACCCTACGAGCAGTACTTC,CATSDTRTFIPYEQYF
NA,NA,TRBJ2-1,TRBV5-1,TGCGCCAGCAGCTTGGGGGGAGCTGAGCAGTTCTTC,CASSLGGAEQFF
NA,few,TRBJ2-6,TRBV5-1,TGCGCCAGCAGCTTCCTCCGTACTGGGGCCAACGTCCTGACTTTC,CASSFLRTGANVLTF
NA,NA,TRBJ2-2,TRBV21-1,NA,CASSKGDRTPGSCFF
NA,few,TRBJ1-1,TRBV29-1,TGCAGCGTCGCTGGGATTCTAACCGGCACTGAAGCTTTCTTT,CSVAGILTGTEAFF
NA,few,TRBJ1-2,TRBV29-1,TGCAGCGTCGAGAGGACAGCCAAAGGATCTTATGGCTACACCTTC,CSVERTAKGSYGYTF
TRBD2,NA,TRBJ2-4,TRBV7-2,TGTGCCAGCAGCTTTAGTAGCGGGAGGGCCACAAACATTCAGTACTTC,CASSFSSGRATNIQYF
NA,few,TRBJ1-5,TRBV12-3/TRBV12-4,TGTGCCAGCAGTCAACAGGGATACAATCAGCCCCAGCATTTT,CASSQQGYNQPQHF
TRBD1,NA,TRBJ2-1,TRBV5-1,TGCGCCAGCAGCTTGGACAGGGCAGGGGGAAGTACGTACAATGAGCAGTTCTTC,CASSLDRAGGSTYNEQFF
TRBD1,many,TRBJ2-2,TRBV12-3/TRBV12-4,TGTGCCAGCAGTTTGGGGACAGGGGGCTATGAGATCACCGGGGAGCTGTTTTTT,CASSLGTGGYEITGELFF
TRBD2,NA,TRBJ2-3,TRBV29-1,TGCAGCGTTGAAATACTAGCGGGAAGGACAGATACGCAGTATTTT,CSVEILAGRTDTQYF
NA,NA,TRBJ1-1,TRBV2,TGTGCCAGCAGTTTCGGGGGCTCTTTAAACACTGAAGCTTTCTTT,CASSFGGSLNTEAFF
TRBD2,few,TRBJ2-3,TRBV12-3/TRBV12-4,TGTGCCAGCAGTTTAGAAATCACTAGCGGGAGCACAGATACGCAGTATTTT,CASSLEITSGSTDTQYF
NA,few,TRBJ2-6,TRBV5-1,TGCGCCAGCAGCTTGGTTCCATATGGGGGGGGCGCTGGGGCCAACGTCCTGACTTTC,CASSLVPYGGGAGANVLTF
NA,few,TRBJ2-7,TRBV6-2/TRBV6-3,TGTGCCAGCAGTTACAAAAGGGGTTCCGTATACGAGCAGTACTTC,CASSYKRGSVYEQYF
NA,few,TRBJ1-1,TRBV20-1,TGCAGTGCTAGAGTCCGGACCGTCCCCACTGAAGCTTTCTTT,CSARVRTVPTEAFF
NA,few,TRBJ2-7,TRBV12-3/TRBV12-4,TGTGCCAGCAGTTTAGTTCCGACCTACGAGCAGTACTTC,CASSLVPTYEQYF
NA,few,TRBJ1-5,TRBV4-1,TGCGCCAGCAGCCAAACTGGAGTAAATCAGCCCCAGCATTTT,CASSQTGVNQPQHF
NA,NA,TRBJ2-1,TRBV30,TGTGCCTGGAGTGACCAATCGAGTAAGCAGTTCTTC,CAWSDQSSKQFF
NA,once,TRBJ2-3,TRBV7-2,TGTGCCAGCAGTTCAGGGGCGGGACCCGGAACAGATACGCAGTATTTT,CASSSGAGPGTDTQYF
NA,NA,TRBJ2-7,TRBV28,TGTGCCAGCAGTTTTATGTACCCGAGGACGACGGAGCAGTACTTC,CASSFMYPRTTEQYF
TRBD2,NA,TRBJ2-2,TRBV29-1,TGCAGCGCTGGCACTAGGCTAGCGGGAGCCGGGGAGCTGTTTTTT,CSAGTRLAGAGELFF
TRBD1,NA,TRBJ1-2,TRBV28,TGTGCCAGCAGGGGAGGGACAGGCCCCTATGGCTACACCTTC,CASRGGTGPYGYTF
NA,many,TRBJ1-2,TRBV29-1,TGCAGCGTTGACTTGTACAGGGTAATATCCTCTTATGGCTACACCTTC,CSVDLYRVISSYGYTF
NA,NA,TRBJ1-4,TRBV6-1,TGTGCCAGCACCCAGTCAGGGCAGGCCTGGGAAAAACTGTTTTTT,CASTQSGQAWEKLFF
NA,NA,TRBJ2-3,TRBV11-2,TGTGCCAGCAGCTTAGTTGGGTATAGGGCTGCAAGACCTAGCACAGATACGCAGTATTTT,CASSLVGYRAARPSTDTQYF
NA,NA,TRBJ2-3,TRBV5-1,TGCGCCAGCAGCGGGCTGCTTGTGGATACGCAGTATTTT,CASSGLLVDTQYF
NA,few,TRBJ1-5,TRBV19,TGTGCCAGCAGGGACCGGGGAGGGCAGCCCCAGCATTTT,CASRDRGGQPQHF
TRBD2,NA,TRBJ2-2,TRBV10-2,TGCGCCAGCCGGGAGGCGGGAGGGCCCCCGAACACCGGGGAGCTGTTTTTT,CASREAGGPPNTGELFF
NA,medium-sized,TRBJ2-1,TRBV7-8,TGTGCCAGCAGCTTACTTACGGCTAGCAATGAGCAGTTCTTC,CASSLLTASNEQFF
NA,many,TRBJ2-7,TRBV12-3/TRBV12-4,TGTGCCAGCAGTTTGAGGGGGGTCTCCTACGAGCAGTACTTC,CASSLRGVSYEQYF
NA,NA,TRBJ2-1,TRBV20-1,TGCAGTGCTAAAACCTCGACAGGACTAATTTCTCGGCAGTTCTTC,CSAKTSTGLISRQFF
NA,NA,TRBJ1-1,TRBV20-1,TGCAGTGCTGTCGGGGGCCCGGAGAACACTGAAGCTTTCTTT,CSAVGGPENTEAFF
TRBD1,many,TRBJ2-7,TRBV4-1,TGCGCCAGCAGCCAAAGGACAGGGGGCTACGAGCAGTACTTC,CASSQRTGGYEQYF
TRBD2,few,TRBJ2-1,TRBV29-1,TGCAGCGTCAAACTAGCGCTCGCTTACAATGAGCAGTTCTTC,CSVKLALAYNEQFF
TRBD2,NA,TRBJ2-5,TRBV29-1,TGCAGCGCCGGACTAGGTGCCCAAGAGACCCAGTACTTC,CSAGLGAQETQYF
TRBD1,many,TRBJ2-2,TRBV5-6,TGTGCCAGCAGCTTGGGGCCGGGACAGAGCACCGGGGAGCTGTTTTTT,CASSLGPGQSTGELFF
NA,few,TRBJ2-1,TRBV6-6,TGTGCCAGCAGTTATGGGTGGGAGCAGTTCTTC,CASSYGWEQFF
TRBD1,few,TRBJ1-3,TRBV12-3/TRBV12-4,TGTGCCAGCAGCTTACAGGGGATGGACACCATATATTTT,CASSLQGMDTIYF
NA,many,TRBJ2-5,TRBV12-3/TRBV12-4,TGTGCCAGCAGTTTATGGGGAGCGGAGACCCAGTACTTC,CASSLWGAETQYF
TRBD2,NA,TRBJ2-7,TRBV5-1,TGCGCCAGCAGCGTGACTAGCGGACCCTACGAGCAGTACTTC,CASSVTSGPYEQYF
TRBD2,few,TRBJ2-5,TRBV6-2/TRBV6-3,TGTGCCAGCAGTAGAGGACTAGCGGGGAGCCAAGAGACCCAGTACTTC,CASSRGLAGSQETQYF
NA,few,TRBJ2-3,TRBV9,TGTGCCAGCACCGTAGGTAGATCCACAGATACGCAGTATTTT,CASTVGRSTDTQYF
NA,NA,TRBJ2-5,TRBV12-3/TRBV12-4,TGTGCCAGCATCGGGGCACAAGAGACCCAGTACTTC,CASIGAQETQYF
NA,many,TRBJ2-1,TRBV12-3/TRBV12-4,TGTGCCAGCAACCCGGGACGAGCCTACAATGAGCAGTTCTTC,CASNPGRAYNEQFF
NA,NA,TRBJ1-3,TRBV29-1,TGCAGCGTTGCCAGGAGTCCAAACACCATATATTTT,CSVARSPNTIYF